Shown below are 9 T cell receptor beta chains from a single sample sequenced in a study of cytomegalovirus exposure and HLA in healthy donors. With 60 Vbeta and 13 Jbeta primers, the PCR was carried out. Sequencing used immunoSEQ multiplex PCR; TCRdb keeps in-frame clones, though not all of them. Of more than 200,000 clones detected, roughly 80% appear once; the ten largest clones hold 0.2% to 0.25%. Sequenced: PBMCs. These receptor sequences come from a girl under 10 years old in good health and CMV-seronegative.

The V call is TRBV4-2, the J call TRBJ2-4; the D gene is possibly TRBD2 (6 bases). Germline CDR1 and CDR2: LGHNA and YNFKEQ. Trimming shortened V by 0 bases and J by 0 bases, and 12 bases separated the two germline ends. The CDR3 has 17 residues. The CDR3 is CASSQDSLATAKNIQYF. For the CDR3, the DNA is TGTGCCAGCAGCCAAGATTCGCTAGCGACAGCCAAAAACATTCAGTACTTC.

This chain connects TRBV28 to TRBJ1-2; D is unclear. Germline V gene data show CDR1 as MDHEN and CDR2 as SYDVKM. Trimming pared 4 bases from V and 4 bases from J, leaving 22 bases between. This CDR3 is built from 17 residues. The CDR3 is CASSSLLSMEGGYGYTF. CDR3 DNA: TGTGCCAGCAGTTCCCTACTATCTATGGAGGGAGGCTATGGCTACACCTTC.

The chain recombines TRBV18 with TRBJ2-3; 10 positions match TRBD1. V lost 6 bases to trimming and J lost 4 bases; unmatched junction nucleotides: 13. CDR3 length: 17 residues. The V gene's germline CDR1 is KGHSH and CDR2 LQKENI. CDR3 sequence reads: CASSTVPGQGSADTQYF. CDR3 DNA: TGTGCCAGCTCCACGGTTCCGGGACAGGGGTCGGCAGATACGCAGTATTTT.

This chain uses TRBV6-5 with TRBJ2-5, with 7 bases fitting TRBD2. The J call may be wrong; the DNA end is better matched by TRBJ2-7. The CDR3 is made up of 12 amino acids. The germline V gene encodes CDR1 MNHEY and CDR2 SVGAGI. CDR3 nucleotide sequence: TGTGCCAGCAGCGGACTAGTCGGCGAGCAGTACTTC. This gives the protein CASSGLVGEQYF.

V is TRBV27 and J is TRBJ2-3; the D gene is possibly TRBD2 (7 bases). CDR3 length: 14 residues. Trimming left V 6 bases short and J 4 bases short, with 14 bases between. Germline assignment: CDR1 MNHEY and CDR2 SMNVEV (reference sequence). The CDR3 DNA reads TGTGCCAGCAGGAGAAGGGGGGGCCCAGATACGCAGTATTTT. This sequence encodes CASRRRGGPDTQYF.

The chain couples TRBV5-1 to TRBJ1-1; the D gene is possibly TRBD1 (6 bases). From germline, CDR1 is SGHRS and CDR2 YFSETQ. The CDR3 sequence is 15 residues long. V lost 2 bases, J lost 5 bases, and 16 bases lay in between. This CDR3 reads CASSFFTGRLTEAFF. The CDR3 DNA follows: TGCGCCAGCAGCTTTTTCACAGGGCGGTTGACTGAAGCTTTCTTT.

The rearrangement links TRBV29-1 to TRBJ2-7; the D gene is possibly TRBD1 (6 bases). The germline V gene encodes CDR1 SQVTM and CDR2 ANQGSEA. V was cut by 1 base and J by 0 bases, with 22 bases left in between. CDR3 length equals 18 residues. The CDR3 region has the DNA TGCAGCGTTGAAGGGATTCGGGACATGGTCCCTTACTCCTACGAGCAGTACTTC. Encoded protein: CSVEGIRDMVPYSYEQYF.

This chain joins TRBV5-6 and TRBJ2-5; 7 bases line up with TRBD1. The CDR3 extends over 17 amino acids. Per the germline V gene, CDR1 is SGHDT and CDR2 is YYEEEE. With V trimmed by 0 bases and J by 5 bases, 13 bases remained unmatched. CDR3 region: CASSLADRDIVLETQYF. The CDR3 DNA reads as TGTGCCAGCAGCTTGGCCGACAGGGACATCGTTTTGGAGACCCAGTACTTC. Full variable domain (rest looked up from reference TRBV5-6 and TRBJ2-5): DAGVTQSPTHLIKTRGQQVTLRCSPKSGHDTVSWYQQALGQGPQFIFQYYEEEERQRGNFPDRFSGHQFPNYSSELNVNALLLGDSALYLCASSLADRDIVLETQYFGPGTRLLVL.

J is TRBJ2-1 and V is TRBV6-6, with D possibly being TRBD2 (5 bases). Germline lookup yields CDR1 MNHNY and CDR2 SVGAGI (reference sequence). The CDR3 covers 11 residues. V lost 4 bases, J lost 7 bases, and 5 bases lay in between. The CDR3 DNA follows: TGTGCCAGCAGTTTAGCGAATGAGCAGTTCTTC. Protein product: CASSLANEQFF.